This entry concerns a single T cell receptor (beta chain). V was pared by 10 bases and J by 5 bases, with 12 bases of the junction left unmatched. This CDR3 spans 15 amino acids. Per germline, CDR1 MDHEN and CDR2 SYDVKM. The split of CD4+ cells yielded CD45RA+ naive and CD45RA-negative memory subsets. The data belong to a study of shared clonotypes between healthy human individuals. Only in-frame clones appear in the TCRdb table, and some are missing; sequencing was by immunoSEQ multiplex PCR. This sample carries about 340,000 clones, around 67% of them seen once, and the ten largest clones take 10%. The specimen was memory CD4+ T cells sorted from blood. The subset was: CD45RA-negative fraction. The chain links TRBV28 to TRBJ2-1, with 9 nucleotides matching TRBD2. This receptor was taken from a man aged 25 to 45 in good health. CDR3 sequence reads: CATNNPGLAHNEQFF. The CDR3 nucleotides read TGTGCCACCAATAACCCGGGACTAGCCCACAATGAGCAGTTCTTC.